The clone carrying this T cell receptor (beta chain) was recorded a few times. Its antigen is unidentified. Healthy bone marrow donors made up the donor group. This specimen belongs to a study of cytomegalovirus exposure and HLA in healthy donors. Across the study: Unique TCRs numbering some 80 million, obtained from HLA-typed donors, made up an early data release.

The CDR3 has 14 amino acids. Trimming took 7 bases from V and 1 from J; bases not matched to a gene: 4. Germline V gives CDR1 LNHDA, CDR2 SQIVND (reference sequence). It was with 60 Vbeta and 13 Jbeta primers that the PCR ran. The method was immunoSEQ multiplex PCR; TCRdb's version includes in-frame clones alone and lacks a portion of them. The sample lists over 100,000 clones, less than 65% occurring once. Overall study results and limits: In vitro, three CMV-associated chains proved specific for CMV antigens. Exclusion as indistinguishable affected some V segments, including TRBV6-2 and TRBV6-3.

This chain uses TRBV19 with TRBJ1-5; TRBD1 aligns across 7 bases. Sequenced input: PBMCs. This clonotype originated in a man in his forties in good health and CMV-seropositive. As DNA, the CDR3 is TGTGCCAGTAAGACAGGGCCGAGCAATCAGCCCCAGCATTTT. Its translation is CASKTGPSNQPQHF.